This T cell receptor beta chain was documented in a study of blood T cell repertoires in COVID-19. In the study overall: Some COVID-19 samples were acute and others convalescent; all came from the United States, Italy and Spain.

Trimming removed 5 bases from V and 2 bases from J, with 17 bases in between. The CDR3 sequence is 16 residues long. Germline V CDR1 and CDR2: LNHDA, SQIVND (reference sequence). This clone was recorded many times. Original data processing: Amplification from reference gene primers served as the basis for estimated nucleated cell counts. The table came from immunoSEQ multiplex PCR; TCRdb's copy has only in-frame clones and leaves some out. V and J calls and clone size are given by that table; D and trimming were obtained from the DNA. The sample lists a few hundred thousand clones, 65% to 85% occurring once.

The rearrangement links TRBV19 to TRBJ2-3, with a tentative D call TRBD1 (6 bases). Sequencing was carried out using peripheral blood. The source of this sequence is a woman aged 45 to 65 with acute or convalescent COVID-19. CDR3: CASSSRTARYTDTQYF. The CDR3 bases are TGTGCCAGTAGTTCCCGGACAGCCCGCTACACAGATACGCAGTATTTT.